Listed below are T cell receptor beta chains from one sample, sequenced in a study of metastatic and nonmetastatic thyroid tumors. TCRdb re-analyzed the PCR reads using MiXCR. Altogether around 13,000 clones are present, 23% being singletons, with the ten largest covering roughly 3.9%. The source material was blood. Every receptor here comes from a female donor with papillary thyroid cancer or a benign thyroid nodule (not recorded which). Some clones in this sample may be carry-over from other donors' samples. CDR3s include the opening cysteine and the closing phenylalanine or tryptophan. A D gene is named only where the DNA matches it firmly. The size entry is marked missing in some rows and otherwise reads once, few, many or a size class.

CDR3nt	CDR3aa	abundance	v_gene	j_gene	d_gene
TGTGCCAGCAGTTCTACAGGGATCCGTAAATTGCTAGCCAAAAACATTCAGTACTTC	CASSSTGIRKLLAKNIQYF	many	TRBV28	TRBJ2-4	NA
TGCAGTGCTCAACTCGGAGTCCCCACAGATACGCAGTATTTT	CSAQLGVPTDTQYF	NA	TRBV20-1	TRBJ2-3	NA
TGCAGTGCTAGAGCAGCGAGCGGGGGCTACAATGAGCAGTTCTTC	CSARAASGGYNEQFF	NA	TRBV20-1	TRBJ2-1	TRBD2
TGTGCCTGGACGCAATTGTATGGCTACACCTTC	CAWTQLYGYTF	NA	TRBV30	TRBJ1-2	NA
TGTGCCAGCAGTTCGACGGGAACCGGGGAGCTGTTTTTT	CASSSTGTGELFF	medium-sized	TRBV28	TRBJ2-2	NA
TGTGCCAGCAACAAGTACTACAATGAGCAGTTCTTC	CASNKYYNEQFF	medium-sized	TRBV12-3/TRBV12-4	TRBJ2-1	NA
TGCAGCGCTAGGGCAGTTGGTGGACCCGACTACGAGCAGTACTTC	CSARAVGGPDYEQYF	NA	TRBV20-1	TRBJ2-7	NA
TGTGCCAGCAGCGTAGGGGGTATCTCCAGCTCCTACAATGAGCAGTTCTTC	CASSVGGISSSYNEQFF	many	TRBV9	TRBJ2-1	NA
TGTGCCAGCAGCCAAGATTTATCGGGGGGACGGGCCGTCAATGAGCAGTTCTTC	CASSQDLSGGRAVNEQFF	many	TRBV4-2	TRBJ2-1	TRBD2
TGTGCCAGCAGTTTCCCTGCAGACGCCGGGACCGCGCGCTGGAGCAATGAGCAGTTCTTC	CASSFPADAGTARWSNEQFF	NA	TRBV25-1	TRBJ2-1	NA
TGTGCCAGCAGCTTAGGTAGAGGGTATTCACCCCTCCACTTT	CASSLGRGYSPLHF	many	TRBV11-2	TRBJ1-6	NA
TGTGCAAGCTGTGCAATGAACACTGAAGCTTTCTTT	CASCAMNTEAFF	NA	TRBV6-1	TRBJ1-1	NA
TGCAGTGCTTGGGGTACTTTAAACAATGAGCAGTTCTTC	CSAWGTLNNEQFF	many	TRBV20-1	TRBJ2-1	NA
TGTGCCAGCAGTTTGACAGGGACTGGCACTGAAGCTTTCTTT	CASSLTGTGTEAFF	medium-sized	TRBV6-1	TRBJ1-1	TRBD1
TGTGCCAGCAGCCTCGACGGGGGAAGGGAGCTGTTTTTT	CASSLDGGRELFF	many	TRBV3-1	TRBJ2-2	NA
TGTGCCAGCAGCCGGGGGGGAGAGAACACCGGGGAGCTGTTTTTT	CASSRGGENTGELFF	NA	TRBV6-2/TRBV6-3	TRBJ2-2	TRBD2
TGCAGTGCTAGAGCGGGACAGGGCAATTCACCCCTCCACTTT	CSARAGQGNSPLHF	few	TRBV20-1	TRBJ1-6	TRBD1
TGTGCCAGCAGCTTAGATCCGGACGGGGAGCTGTTTTTT	CASSLDPDGELFF	NA	TRBV11-3	TRBJ2-2	NA
TGTGCCTGGAGTGTACTCGGACAGTTAGACATTCAGTACTTC	CAWSVLGQLDIQYF	many	TRBV30	TRBJ2-4	NA
TGTGCCAGCAGCTATAGGGGTACGGGCAATCAGCCCCAGCATTTT	CASSYRGTGNQPQHF	many	TRBV5-6	TRBJ1-5	NA
TGTGCCAGCAGCCCGGGACACTCCTACGAGCAGTACTTC	CASSPGHSYEQYF	few	TRBV28	TRBJ2-7	NA
TGTGCCAGCAGCCCCCGTATCGGCGGGGCCGAGCAGTACTTC	CASSPRIGGAEQYF	NA	TRBV7-6	TRBJ2-7	NA
TGTGCAACCAAGGGAGGGGGAGCGTGGGAGACGCAGTACTTC	CATKGGGAWETQYF	NA	TRBV24-1	TRBJ2-5	NA
TGCGCCAGCAGCTTGGTGTCCGGCGGGGGAGCAGATACGCATTATTTT	CASSLVSGGGADTHYF	NA	TRBV5-1	TRBJ2-3	TRBD2
TGTGCCAGCAGCCCGGGACGGTCCTACGAGCAGTACTTC	CASSPGRSYEQYF	NA	TRBV7-9	TRBJ2-7	NA
TGTGCCAGCAGCCTTACAGACTCTTTGGGCACGCCGTATTTT	CASSLTDSLGTPYF	NA	TRBV28	TRBJ2-3	NA
TGTGCCAGCACCGGACAGTTATATAATTCACCCCTCCACTTT	CASTGQLYNSPLHF	few	TRBV6-1	TRBJ1-6	NA
TGTGCCAGCAGCTTGGAGGCGGGACCTTGGGGCAATGAGCAGTTCTTC	CASSLEAGPWGNEQFF	many	TRBV5-6	TRBJ2-1	NA
TGCGCCAGCAGCCCCTCATCGGGGGACATAGGAGTTTTGGGCTACACCTTC	CASSPSSGDIGVLGYTF	once	TRBV4-1	TRBJ1-2	NA
TGTGCCAGCAGTTTTGACAGGGTAAATGAGCAGTTCTTC	CASSFDRVNEQFF	medium-sized	TRBV27	TRBJ2-1	TRBD1
TGTGCCAGCAGTGAAAAGAACTCAGGGGGCACTGAAGCTTTCTTT	CASSEKNSGGTEAFF	few	TRBV6-1	TRBJ1-1	TRBD1
TGTGCCTCCAGTTTCGCCGGGGAGCTGTTTTTT	CASSFAGELFF	medium-sized	TRBV6-2/TRBV6-3	TRBJ2-2	NA
TGCAGTGCTAGACTTCAGGGCTATACGCAGTATTTT	CSARLQGYTQYF	NA	TRBV20-1	TRBJ2-3	NA
TGTGCTAGCAGCTTAGTCGGGGCTGGGGAGCTGTTTTTT	CASSLVGAGELFF	many	TRBV7-7	TRBJ2-2	NA
TGTGCCAGCAGCGTAGCTAAAGAGGGGGCGCAGTATTTT	CASSVAKEGAQYF	many	TRBV9	TRBJ2-3	NA
TGCAGTGCTAGGGACCGCGACACAGATACGCAGTATTTT	CSARDRDTDTQYF	many	TRBV20-1	TRBJ2-3	NA
TGTGCCACCAGCAACGTAGGAAACACCATATATTTT	CATSNVGNTIYF	medium-sized	TRBV15	TRBJ1-3	NA
TGTGCCAGCAGTTATGGCAGGGGGCCTTCGGAAGCTTTCTTT	CASSYGRGPSEAFF	medium-sized	TRBV6-5	TRBJ1-1	TRBD1
TGTGCCAGCAGCCAAGCCCGGGACAGCTCCTACAATGAGCAGGTATTC	CASSQARDSSYNEQVF	NA	TRBV3-1	TRBJ2-1	TRBD1
TGTGCCAGCAGCCCCGGGCCCGAGGAGGACAATGAGCAGTTCTTC	CASSPGPEEDNEQFF	medium-sized	TRBV12-3/TRBV12-4	TRBJ2-1	NA
TGTGCCAGCAGTCCGGGACTAGCGGGTTACAATGAGCAGTTCTTC	CASSPGLAGYNEQFF	medium-sized	TRBV27	TRBJ2-1	TRBD2
TGTGCCAGCAGCCCGGGACTAACTCACAATGAGCAGTTCTTC	CASSPGLTHNEQFF	many	TRBV14	TRBJ2-1	TRBD2
TGTGCCAGCAGCCCCAAGACAGGGGGGAACACTGAAGCTTTCTTT	CASSPKTGGNTEAFF	many	TRBV5-6	TRBJ1-1	TRBD1
TGTGCCAGCAGCTTAGAGGGACAGCTACTTTATAATTCACCCCTCCACTTT	CASSLEGQLLYNSPLHF	many	TRBV7-8	TRBJ1-6	TRBD1
TGTGCCAGCAGCCAAAATTCACCCCTCCACTTT	CASSQNSPLHF	medium-sized	TRBV7-2	TRBJ1-6	NA
TGTGCCAGCCAACTGGGACTAGGGTTTGGTGAGCAGTTCTTC	CASQLGLGFGEQFF	many	TRBV3-1	TRBJ2-1	TRBD2
TGTGCCAGCAGTGAAAGATTTTATTCAGGGCCTGGAAACACCATATATTTT	CASSERFYSGPGNTIYF	medium-sized	TRBV6-1	TRBJ1-3	NA
TGCGCCAGCCCCCCCCGTGGATCGGGGGCCAACGTCCTGACTTTC	CASPPRGSGANVLTF	NA	TRBV4-1	TRBJ2-6	NA
TGTGCCATCAGTTCATCGACAGGACACAACACTGAAGCTTTCTTT	CAISSSTGHNTEAFF	NA	TRBV10-3	TRBJ1-1	NA
TGTGCCAGCAGCTTAGATCCCGGCGGTTACTACGAGCAGTACTTC	CASSLDPGGYYEQYF	many	TRBV11-2	TRBJ2-7	NA
TGTGCCAGCAGTTACTCCAAAGTCCCCGGACCTTTTTCCTATGGCTACACCTTC	CASSYSKVPGPFSYGYTF	medium-sized	TRBV6-2/TRBV6-3	TRBJ1-2	NA
TGTGCCAGCAGTGACGGAAGACAGGCAAACTATGGCTACACCTTC	CASSDGRQANYGYTF	NA	TRBV6-1	TRBJ1-2	NA
TGTGCCAGCAGCGTCTCGGGACAGGTAACAGATACGCAGTATTTT	CASSVSGQVTDTQYF	few	TRBV9	TRBJ2-3	TRBD1
TGTGCCAGCAGCTTTGAACGGACAGCCTTCTACGAGCAGTACTTC	CASSFERTAFYEQYF	many	TRBV5-6	TRBJ2-7	NA